This TCR beta chain came from a study of T-cell memory formation after mild COVID-19. Study-level points and caveats: There were some responding clones in pre-infection memory, which suggested that cross-reactive memory had joined. Largely, contracting CD4+ clones fell within CM and EM, and contracting CD8+ clones within EMRA. What remained unconfirmed was the SARS-CoV-2 specificity of second-wave clones peaking on day 37.

About this clonotype: The antigen is undetermined.

Trimming removed 8 bases from V and 4 bases from J; junction bases left unmatched: 11. The CDR3 loop spans 15 amino acids. Per the germline V gene, CDR1 is MGHRA and CDR2 is YSYEKL. One entry per CDR3 protein, called by TCRdb with MiXCR from the 5' RACE reads. This table has about 400,000 distinct CDR3 sequences, around 22% appearing once. This receptor was taken from an adult woman who had mild COVID-19 (a few samples of this study predate the infection). Cell type and time point are not known. The sample was PBMCs or a T cell subset sorted from them (not recorded which). V usage is TRBV4-1 and J usage is TRBJ1-2; TRBD1 aligns across 9 bases. The CDR3 sequence: CASSTSWDRAYGYTF. Here the CDR3 DNA reads TGCGCCAGCTCAACCTCCTGGGACAGGGCCTATGGCTACACCTTC.